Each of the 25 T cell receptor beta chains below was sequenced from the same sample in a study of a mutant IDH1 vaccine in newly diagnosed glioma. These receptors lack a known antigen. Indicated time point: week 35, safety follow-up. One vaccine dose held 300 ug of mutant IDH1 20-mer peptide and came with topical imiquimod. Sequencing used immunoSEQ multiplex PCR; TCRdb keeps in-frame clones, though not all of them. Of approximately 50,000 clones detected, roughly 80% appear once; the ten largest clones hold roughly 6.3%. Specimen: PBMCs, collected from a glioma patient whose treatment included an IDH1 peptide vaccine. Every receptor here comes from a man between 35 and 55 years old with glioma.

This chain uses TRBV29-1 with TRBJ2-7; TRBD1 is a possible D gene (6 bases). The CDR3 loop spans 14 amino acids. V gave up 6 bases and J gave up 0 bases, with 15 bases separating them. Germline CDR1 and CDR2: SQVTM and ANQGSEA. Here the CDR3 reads CSVLGQGSSYEQYF. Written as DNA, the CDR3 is TGCAGCGTGTTAGGCCAGGGGAGCTCCTACGAGCAGTACTTC.

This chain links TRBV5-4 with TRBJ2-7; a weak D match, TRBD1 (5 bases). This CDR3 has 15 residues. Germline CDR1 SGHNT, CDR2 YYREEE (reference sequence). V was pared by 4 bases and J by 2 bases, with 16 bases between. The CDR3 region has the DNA TGTGCCAGCAGCGGGAAGGACACGTCCGCCTACGAGCAGTACTTC. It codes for CASSGKDTSAYEQYF.

CDR3 in DNA: TGTGCCAGCAGGGGGGGACGCCAGTCCTATGGCTACACCTTC. It encodes CASRGGRQSYGYTF. The chain has TRBV2 and TRBJ1-2; TRBD1 might be the D (5 bases). This CDR3 has 14 amino acids. V was clipped by 6 bases and J by 4 bases, with 15 bases between them. The germline V gene encodes CDR1 SNHLY and CDR2 FYNNEI.

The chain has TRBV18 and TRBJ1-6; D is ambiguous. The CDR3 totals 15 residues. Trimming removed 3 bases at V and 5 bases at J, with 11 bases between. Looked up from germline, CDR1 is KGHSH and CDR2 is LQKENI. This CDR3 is CASSPDSPHNSPLHF. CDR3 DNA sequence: TGTGCCAGCTCACCCGACTCTCCCCATAATTCACCCCTCCACTTT.

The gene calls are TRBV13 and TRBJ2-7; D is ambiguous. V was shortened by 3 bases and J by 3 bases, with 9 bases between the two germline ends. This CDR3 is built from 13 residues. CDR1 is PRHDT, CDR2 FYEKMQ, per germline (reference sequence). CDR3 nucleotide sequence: TGTGCCAGCAGCTTCACCGGGCGCTACGAGCAGTACTTC. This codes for CASSFTGRYEQYF.

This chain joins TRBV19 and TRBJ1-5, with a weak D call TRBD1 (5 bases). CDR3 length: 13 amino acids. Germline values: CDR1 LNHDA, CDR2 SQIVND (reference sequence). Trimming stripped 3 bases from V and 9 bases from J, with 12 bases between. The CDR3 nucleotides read TGTGCCAGTAGTATCGTTGGCGGGGGGCCCCAGCATTTT. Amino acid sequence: CASSIVGGGPQHF.

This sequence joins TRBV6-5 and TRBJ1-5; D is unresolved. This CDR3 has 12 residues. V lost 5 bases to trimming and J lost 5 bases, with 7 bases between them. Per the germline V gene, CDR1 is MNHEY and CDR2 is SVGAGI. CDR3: CASSRPDQPQHF. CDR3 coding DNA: TGTGCCAGCAGTCGTCCTGATCAGCCCCAGCATTTT.

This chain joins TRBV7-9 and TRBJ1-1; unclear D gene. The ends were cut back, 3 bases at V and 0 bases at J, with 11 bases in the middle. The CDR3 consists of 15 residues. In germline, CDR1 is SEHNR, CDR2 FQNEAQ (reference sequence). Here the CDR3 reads CASSLLYGVNTEAFF. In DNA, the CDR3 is TGTGCCAGCAGCTTGCTCTACGGAGTGAACACTGAAGCTTTCTTT.

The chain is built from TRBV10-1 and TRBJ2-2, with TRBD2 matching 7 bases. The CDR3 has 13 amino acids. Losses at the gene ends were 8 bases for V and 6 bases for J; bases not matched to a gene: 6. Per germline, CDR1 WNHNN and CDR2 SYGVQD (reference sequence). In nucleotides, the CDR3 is TGCGCCAGCCGCCCGGGGGGACCCGGGGAGCTGTTTTTT. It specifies CASRPGGPGELFF.

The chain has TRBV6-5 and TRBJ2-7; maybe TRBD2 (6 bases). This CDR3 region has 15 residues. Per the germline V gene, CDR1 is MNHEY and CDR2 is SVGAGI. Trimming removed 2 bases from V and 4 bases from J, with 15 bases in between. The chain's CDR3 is CASSYRGSRSYEQYF. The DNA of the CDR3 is TGTGCCAGCAGTTACCGGGGGTCCCGGTCGTACGAGCAGTACTTC.

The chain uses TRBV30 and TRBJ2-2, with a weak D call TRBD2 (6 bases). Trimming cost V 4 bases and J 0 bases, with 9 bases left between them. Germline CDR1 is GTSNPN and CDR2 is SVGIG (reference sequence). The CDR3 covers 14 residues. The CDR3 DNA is TGTGCCTGGATGGCGGGAACGAACACCGGGGAGCTGTTTTTT. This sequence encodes CAWMAGTNTGELFF.

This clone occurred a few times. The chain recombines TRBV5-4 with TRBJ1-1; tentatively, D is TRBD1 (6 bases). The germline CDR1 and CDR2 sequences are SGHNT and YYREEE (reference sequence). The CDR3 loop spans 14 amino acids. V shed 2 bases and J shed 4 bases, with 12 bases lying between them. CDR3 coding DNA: TGTGCCAGCAGCTTTTGGGGGCACCTCACTGAAGCTTTCTTT. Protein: CASSFWGHLTEAFF.

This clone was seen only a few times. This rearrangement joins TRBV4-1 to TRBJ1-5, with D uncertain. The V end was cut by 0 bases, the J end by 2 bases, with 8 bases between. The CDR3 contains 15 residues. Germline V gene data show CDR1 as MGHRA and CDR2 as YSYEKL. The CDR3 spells CASSQERGGNQPQHF. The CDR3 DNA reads TGCGCCAGCAGCCAAGAACGCGGTGGCAATCAGCCCCAGCATTTT.

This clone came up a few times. The CDR3 reads CASSPNTEAFF. CDR3 coding DNA: TGTGCCAGCAGCCCAAACACTGAAGCTTTCTTT. This chain links TRBV6-6 with TRBJ1-1; the D is unclear. The germline gives CDR1 MNHNY, CDR2 SVGAGI (reference sequence). The ends were cut back, 6 bases at V and 2 bases at J, with 4 bases in the middle. The CDR3 covers 11 residues.

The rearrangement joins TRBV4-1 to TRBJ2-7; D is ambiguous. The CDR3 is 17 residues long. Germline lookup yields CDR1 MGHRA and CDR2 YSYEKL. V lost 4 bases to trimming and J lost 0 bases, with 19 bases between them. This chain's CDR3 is CASSPVVMERRSYEQYF. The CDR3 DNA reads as TGCGCCAGCAGCCCCGTCGTCATGGAACGCCGCTCCTACGAGCAGTACTTC.

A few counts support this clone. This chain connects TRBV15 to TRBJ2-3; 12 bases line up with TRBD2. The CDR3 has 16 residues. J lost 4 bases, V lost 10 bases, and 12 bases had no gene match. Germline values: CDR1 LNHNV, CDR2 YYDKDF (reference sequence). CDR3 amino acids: CASSALAGGPPDTQYF. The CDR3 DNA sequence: TGTGCCAGCTCCGCTCTAGCGGGGGGGCCCCCAGATACGCAGTATTTT.

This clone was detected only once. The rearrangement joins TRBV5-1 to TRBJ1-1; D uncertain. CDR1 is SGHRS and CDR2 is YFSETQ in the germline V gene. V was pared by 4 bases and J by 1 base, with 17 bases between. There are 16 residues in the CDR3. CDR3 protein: CASSIREAGPNTEAFF. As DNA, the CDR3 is TGCGCCAGCAGCATACGCGAGGCAGGACCGAACACTGAAGCTTTCTTT.

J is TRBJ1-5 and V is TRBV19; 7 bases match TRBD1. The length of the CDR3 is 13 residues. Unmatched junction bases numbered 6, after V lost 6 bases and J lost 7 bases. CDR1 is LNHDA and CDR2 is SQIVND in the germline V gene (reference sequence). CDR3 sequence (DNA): TGTGCCAGTAGCGGGACAGCGGGACAGCCCCAGCATTTT. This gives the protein CASSGTAGQPQHF.

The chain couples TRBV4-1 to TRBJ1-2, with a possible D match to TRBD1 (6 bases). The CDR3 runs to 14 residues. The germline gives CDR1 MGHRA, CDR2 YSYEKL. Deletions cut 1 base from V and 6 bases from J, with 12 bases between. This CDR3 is CASSQAEGVDGYTF. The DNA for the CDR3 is TGCGCCAGCAGCCAAGCCGAGGGGGTGGATGGCTACACCTTC.

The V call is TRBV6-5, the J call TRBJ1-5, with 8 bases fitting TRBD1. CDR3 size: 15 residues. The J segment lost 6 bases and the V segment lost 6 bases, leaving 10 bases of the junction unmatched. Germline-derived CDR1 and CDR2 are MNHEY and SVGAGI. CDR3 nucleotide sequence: TGTGCCAGCAGCCCAACGACAGGGGTGGGTCAGCCCCAGCATTTT. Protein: CASSPTTGVGQPQHF.

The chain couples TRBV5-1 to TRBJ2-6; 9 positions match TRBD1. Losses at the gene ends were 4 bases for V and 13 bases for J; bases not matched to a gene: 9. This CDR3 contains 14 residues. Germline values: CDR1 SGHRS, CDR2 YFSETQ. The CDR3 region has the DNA TGCGCCAGCAGCCCTGGACAGGGGTTCGTTGTCCTGACTTTC. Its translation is CASSPGQGFVVLTF.

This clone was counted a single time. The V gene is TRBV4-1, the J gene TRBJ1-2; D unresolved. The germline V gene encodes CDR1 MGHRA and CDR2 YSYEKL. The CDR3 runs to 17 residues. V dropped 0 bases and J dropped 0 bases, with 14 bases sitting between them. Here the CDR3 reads CASSQEQNVGPNYGYTF. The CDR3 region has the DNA TGCGCCAGCAGCCAAGAGCAAAACGTCGGTCCTAACTATGGCTACACCTTC.

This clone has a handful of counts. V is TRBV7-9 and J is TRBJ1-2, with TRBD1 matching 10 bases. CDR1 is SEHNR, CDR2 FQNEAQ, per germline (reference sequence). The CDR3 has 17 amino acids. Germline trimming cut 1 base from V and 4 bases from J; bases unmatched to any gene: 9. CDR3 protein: CASSLEGTGASFYGYTF. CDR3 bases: TGTGCCAGCAGCTTAGAGGGGACAGGGGCTTCTTTCTATGGCTACACCTTC.

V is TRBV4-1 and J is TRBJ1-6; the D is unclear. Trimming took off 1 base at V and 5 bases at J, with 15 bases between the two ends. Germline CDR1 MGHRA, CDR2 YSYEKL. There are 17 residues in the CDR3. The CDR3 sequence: CASSQAVGISNNSPLHF. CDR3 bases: TGCGCCAGCAGCCAAGCGGTGGGGATCTCAAATAATTCACCCCTCCACTTT.

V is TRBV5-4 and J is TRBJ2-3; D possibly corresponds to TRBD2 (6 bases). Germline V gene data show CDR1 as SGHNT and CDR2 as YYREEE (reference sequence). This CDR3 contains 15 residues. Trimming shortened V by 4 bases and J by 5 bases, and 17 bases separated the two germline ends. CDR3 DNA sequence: TGTGCCAGCAGCGGCCTATCACGGGGGAGAGATACGCAGTATTTT. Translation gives CASSGLSRGRDTQYF.